A selection of T cell receptor beta chains follows, all from one sample in a study of blood T cell repertoires in COVID-19. Here immunoSEQ multiplex PCR was the method, and the copy in TCRdb shows in-frame clones only, minus some. This sample has around 100,000 clones, with 75% to 90% found just once. The specimen sequenced was peripheral blood. These receptors all come from a human donor in a cohort sampled during active COVID-19. Each CDR3 is given with its conserved first and last residue. The D gene is left open where the match is weak. Clone size, where shown, is once, few, many, or a class for clones that have expanded.

v_gene	j_gene	abundance	d_gene	CDR3aa	CDR3nt
TRBV19	TRBJ2-4	.	TRBD2	CASSGGGEKNIQYF	TGTGCCAGTAGCGGGGGGGGAGAGAAAAACATTCAGTACTTC
TRBV5-1	TRBJ2-7	.	.	CASSLQIAYEQYF	TGCGCCAGCAGCTTACAGATAGCCTACGAGCAGTACTTC
TRBV7-9	TRBJ2-1	.	TRBD1	CASSRDRVQDEQFF	TGTGCCAGCAGCCGGGACAGGGTTCAGGATGAGCAGTTCTTC
TRBV4-1	TRBJ2-2	once	TRBD1	CASSPGQGSTGELFF	TGCGCCAGCAGCCCGGGACAGGGGAGCACCGGGGAGCTGTTTTTT
TRBV2	TRBJ2-1	.	TRBD1	CASTLATGGSYNEQFF	TGTGCCAGTACCCTAGCGACAGGGGGATCCTACAATGAGCAGTTCTTC
TRBV3-1/TRBV3-2	TRBJ2-2	.	.	CASSQGVPRGSTGELFF	TGTGCCAGCAGCCAAGGAGTACCGCGGGGATCCACCGGGGAGCTGTTTTTT
TRBV15	TRBJ2-1	.	.	CATSPRYNEQFF	TGTGCCACCAGCCCCCGGTACAATGAGCAGTTCTTC
TRBV27	TRBJ2-2	.	.	CASSSGLSGELFF	TGTGCCAGCAGTTCCGGACTATCCGGGGAGCTGTTTTTT
TRBV9	TRBJ2-5	.	.	CASSVAPLAGETQYF	TGTGCCAGCAGCGTAGCACCCCTCGCGGGGGAGACCCAGTACTTC
TRBV7-9	TRBJ2-5	once	.	CASRPGQRDQETQYF	TGTGCCAGCAGGCCGGGACAGCGGGACCAAGAGACCCAGTACTTC